A single sample is the source of the 14 T cell receptor beta chains below, sequenced in a study of Ad26.COV2.S vaccination and SARS-CoV-2 variants. Treatment reported: some 20 received Ad26.COV2.S at low or high dose, single or two shots; about 5 received placebo; per-sample allocation not given. The study sampled participants on day 63 after the first vaccine or placebo injection. The repertoire was sequenced with immunoSEQ multiplex PCR; TCRdb's copy has only in-frame clones and lacks some. The sample yields 350,000 to 500,000 clones, 88% seen once. The sequencing here drew on peripheral blood, taken in a trial of Ad26.COV2.S vaccine versus placebo. Source of these receptors: a person between 18 and 59 years old who received the Ad26.COV2.S COVID-19 vaccine or a placebo.

The V call is TRBV9, the J call TRBJ2-7; perhaps TRBD2 as D (6 bases). Germline-derived CDR1 and CDR2 are SGDLS and YYNGEE. V was clipped by 0 bases and J by 5 bases, with 12 bases between them. There are 14 residues in the CDR3. This CDR3 reads CASSVAGTHDEQYF. The CDR3 DNA sequence: TGTGCCAGCAGCGTAGCTGGGACTCACGACGAGCAGTACTTC. Full variable domain (outside the CDR3, taken from reference TRBV9 and TRBJ2-7): DSGVTQTPKHLITATGQRVTLRCSPRSGDLSVYWYQQSLDQGLQFLIQYYNGEERAKGNILERFSAQQFPDLHSELNLSSLELGDSALYFCASSVAGTHDEQYFGPGTRLTVT.

This chain uses TRBV4-3 with TRBJ2-3, with a weak D call TRBD2 (6 bases). The CDR3 totals 12 residues. CDR1 is LGHNA and CDR2 is YSLEER in the germline V gene. V lost 4 bases to trimming and J lost 6 bases, with 8 bases between them. The CDR3 is CASSLAGDTQYF. The CDR3 DNA sequence: TGCGCCAGCAGCCTCGCGGGGGATACGCAGTATTTT.

This chain uses TRBV19 with TRBJ1-2; D possibly corresponds to TRBD1 (5 bases). Germline-derived CDR1 and CDR2 are LNHDA and SQIVND (reference sequence). CDR3 length: 15 amino acids. V was pared by 4 bases and J by 2 bases, with 14 bases between. In DNA, the CDR3 is TGTGCCAGTAGTAAGGGACTACGGGAAAACTATGGCTACACCTTC. Translating it yields CASSKGLRENYGYTF.

The V and J genes are TRBV11-1 and TRBJ2-7; no reliable D call. The CDR3 covers 13 residues. V was pared by 8 bases and J by 5 bases, with 16 bases between. Looked up from germline, CDR1 is SGHAT and CDR2 is FQDESV (reference sequence). DNA of the CDR3: TGTGCCAGCTCCCGGGTAGAAATCCACGAGCAGTACTTC. Translation: CASSRVEIHEQYF.

DNA for the CDR3: TGTGCCAGCAGTGGATCGGGGGGGGCGTTTTACGAGCAGTACTTC. Translating it yields CASSGSGGAFYEQYF. The chain employs TRBV28 and TRBJ2-7; 8 bases fit TRBD2. The germline CDR1 and CDR2 sequences are MDHEN and SYDVKM. The CDR3 runs 15 residues. V lost 5 bases, J lost 4 bases, and 10 bases stayed unmatched.

This clone was counted only a few times. The V call is TRBV6-6, the J call TRBJ1-1; tentative D call: TRBD1 (6 bases). V was trimmed by 0 bases and J by 5 bases, leaving 13 bases between them. Germline V gene sequence: CDR1 MNHNY, CDR2 SVGAGI (reference sequence). This CDR3 has 15 amino acids. The CDR3, as DNA: TGTGCCAGCAGTTACTCGGAGGGGGTGGGGACTGAAGCTTTCTTT. Amino acids: CASSYSEGVGTEAFF.

The chain combines TRBV5-1 with TRBJ1-2; D gene ambiguous. CDR3 length: 13 amino acids. Per germline, CDR1 SGHRS and CDR2 YFSETQ. The V end was cut by 1 base, the J end by 6 bases, with 10 bases between. CDR3 coding DNA: TGCGCCAGCAGCTTGAATCCGAATCATGGCTACACCTTC. This codes for CASSLNPNHGYTF.

The chain combines TRBV7-2 with TRBJ1-5; tentatively, D is TRBD1 (6 bases). CDR1 SGHTA and CDR2 FQGNSA come from the germline V gene. The CDR3 length is 13 residues. V was clipped by 8 bases and J by 3 bases, with 11 bases between them. CDR3 amino acids: CASGTGSNQPQHF. In DNA, the CDR3 is TGTGCCAGCGGAACAGGGTCCAATCAGCCCCAGCATTTT.

J is TRBJ2-5 and V is TRBV9; D could derive from TRBD1 or TRBD2 (6 bases each). The CDR3 spans 14 residues. Trimming removed 3 bases from V and 5 bases from J, with 14 bases in between. Germline CDR1 is SGDLS and CDR2 is YYNGEE. CDR3 sequence (DNA): TGTGCCAGCAGCGCCCGAGGGGGGATCGAGACCCAGTACTTC. Translated: CASSARGGIETQYF.

The chain is built from TRBV4-1 and TRBJ2-7; D might be TRBD1 (6 bases). Germline V gene data show CDR1 as MGHRA and CDR2 as YSYEKL. CDR3 size: 15 residues. The V gene lost 1 base and the J gene lost 4 bases, with 14 bases spanning the gap. CDR3 DNA: TGCGCCAGCAGCCAAGGGCCGGAACAGGGTTACGAGCAGTACTTC. Translated, it gives CASSQGPEQGYEQYF.

Concerning this clone itself: The same CDR3 can be traced to other DNA sequences in this sample. This chain links TRBV7-9 with TRBJ1-1, with a tentative D call TRBD1 (5 bases). The germline V gene encodes CDR1 SEHNR and CDR2 FQNEAQ (reference sequence). Deletions cut 6 bases from V and 4 bases from J, with 9 bases between. The CDR3 contains 12 residues. The CDR3 protein is CASSSRGTEAFF. The CDR3 DNA reads as TGTGCCAGCAGTTCGAGGGGCACTGAAGCTTTCTTT. Based on the CDR3 plus reference TRBV7-9 and TRBJ1-1, the full variable domain is DTGVSQNPRHKITKRGQNVTFRCDPISEHNRLYWYRQTLGQGPEFLTYFQNEAQLEKSRLLSDRFSAERPKGSFSTLEIQRTEQGDSAMYLCASSSRGTEAFFGQGTRLTVV.

This chain joins TRBV2 and TRBJ1-2, with a tentative D call TRBD1 (5 bases). The CDR3 consists of 14 residues. V lost 4 bases, J lost 2 bases, and 11 bases lay in between. CDR1 is SNHLY, CDR2 FYNNEI, per germline. The DNA for the CDR3 is TGTGCCAGCAGTGGAATGTCAGGGAACTATGGCTACACCTTC. Residues: CASSGMSGNYGYTF. The entire variable domain, with the rest obtained from reference TRBV2 and TRBJ1-2, is as follows: EPEVTQTPSHQVTQMGQEVILRCVPISNHLYFYWYRQILGQKVEFLVSFYNNEISEKSEIFDDQFSVERPDGSNFTLKIRSTKLEDSAMYFCASSGMSGNYGYTFGSGTRLTVV.

This chain links TRBV9 with TRBJ1-6; 7 nucleotides line up with TRBD1. CDR1 is SGDLS, CDR2 YYNGEE, per germline. The V gene end was trimmed by 3 bases and the J gene end by 5 bases; junction bases not matched to a gene: 5. The CDR3 is made up of 15 amino acids. The CDR3 reads CASSAGQRNNSPLHF. The DNA for the CDR3 is TGTGCCAGCAGCGCGGGACAGAGGAATAATTCACCCCTCCACTTT.

The J gene is TRBJ1-1, the V gene TRBV6-1; no definite D call. CDR3 length: 18 residues. V was pared by 2 bases and J by 9 bases, with 28 bases between. CDR1 is MNHNS and CDR2 is SASEGT in the germline V gene. The CDR3 spells CASSELVGTRDFGQKAFF. CDR3 nucleotides: TGTGCCAGCAGTGAATTGGTGGGAACCCGTGATTTCGGCCAAAAAGCTTTCTTT.